This T cell receptor beta chain was retrieved from a study of blood T cell repertoires in COVID-19. The CDR3 has 15 amino acids. Germline CDR1 GTSNPN, CDR2 SVGIG (reference sequence). Trimming shortened V by 5 bases and J by 6 bases, and 22 bases separated the two germline ends. Profiling relied on immunoSEQ multiplex PCR, and the TCRdb table lists in-frame clones only, not all of them. Of 250,000 to 350,000 clones in the sample, 87% are singletons; the top ten hold 4.5% to 7%. Participants spanned ages about 18 to 95 years and resided in fewer than 30 US areas. Sequencing was carried out using PBMCs or T cells enriched from blood (not recorded which). The clonotype originates from a woman in her 30s who had recovered from COVID-19. The rearrangement links TRBV30 to TRBJ1-2; a possible D gene is TRBD1 (6 bases). The CDR3 nucleotides are TGTGCCTGGCGAAACCCCGGGACAAACTATCATGGCTACACCTTC. Translating it yields CAWRNPGTNYHGYTF. The whole variable domain, remainder taken from reference TRBV30 and TRBJ1-2, is SQTIHQWPATLVQPVGSPLSLECTVEGTSNPNLYWYRQAAGRGLQLLFYSVGIGQISSEVPQNLSASRPQDRQFILSSKKLLLSDSGFYLCAWRNPGTNYHGYTFGSGTRLTVV.